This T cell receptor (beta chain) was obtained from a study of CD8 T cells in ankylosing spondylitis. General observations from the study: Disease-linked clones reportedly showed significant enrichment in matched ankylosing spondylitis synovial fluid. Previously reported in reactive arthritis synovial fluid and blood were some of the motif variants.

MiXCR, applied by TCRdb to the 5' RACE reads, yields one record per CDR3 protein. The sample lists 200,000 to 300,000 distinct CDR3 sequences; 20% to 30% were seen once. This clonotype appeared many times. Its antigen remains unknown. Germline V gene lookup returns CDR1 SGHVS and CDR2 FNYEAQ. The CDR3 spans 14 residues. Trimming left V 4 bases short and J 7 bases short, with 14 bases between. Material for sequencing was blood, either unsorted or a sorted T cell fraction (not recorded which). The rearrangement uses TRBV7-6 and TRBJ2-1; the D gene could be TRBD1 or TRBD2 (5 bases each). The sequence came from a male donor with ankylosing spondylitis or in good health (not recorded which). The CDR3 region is CASSSPGWGNEQFF. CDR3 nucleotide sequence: TGTGCCAGCAGCTCCCCAGGGTGGGGGAATGAGCAGTTCTTC.